What follows is one TCR beta chain and its context. Use of 60 Vbeta and 13 Jbeta primers characterized the PCR. The repertoire was sequenced with immunoSEQ multiplex PCR; TCRdb's copy has only in-frame clones and lacks some. This table has some 160,000 clones, 75% to 90% appearing once. Germline loops: CDR1 MNHEY, CDR2 SMNVEV (reference sequence). CDR3 length equals 14 residues. Germline trimming cut 6 bases from V and 6 bases from J; bases unmatched to any gene: 6. The data were obtained in a study of cytomegalovirus exposure and HLA in healthy donors. Material for sequencing was PBMCs. This clonotype was sampled from a male donor in good health and CMV-seropositive. The chain employs TRBV27 and TRBJ2-3; 10 bases are a match to TRBD2. CDR3 DNA: TGTGCCAGCAGCCTAGCGGGAGATCGGGATACGCAGTATTTT. Translation gives CASSLAGDRDTQYF.